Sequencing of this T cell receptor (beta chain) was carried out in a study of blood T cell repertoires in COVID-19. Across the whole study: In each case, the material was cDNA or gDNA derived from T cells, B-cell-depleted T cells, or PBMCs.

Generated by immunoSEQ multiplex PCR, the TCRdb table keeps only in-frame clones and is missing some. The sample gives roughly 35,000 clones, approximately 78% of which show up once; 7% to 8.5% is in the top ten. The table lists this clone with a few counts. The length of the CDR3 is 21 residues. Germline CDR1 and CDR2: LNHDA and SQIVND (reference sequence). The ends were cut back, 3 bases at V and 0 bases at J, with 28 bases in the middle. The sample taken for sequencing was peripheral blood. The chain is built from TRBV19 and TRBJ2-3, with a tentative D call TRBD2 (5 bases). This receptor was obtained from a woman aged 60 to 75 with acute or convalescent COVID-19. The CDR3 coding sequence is TGTGCCAGTAGTATTAAGGGAGTTCCGGGTCCCCTTCATTGGAGCACAGATACGCAGTATTTT. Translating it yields CASSIKGVPGPLHWSTDTQYF.